Presented here are 20 T cell receptor beta chains from one specimen sequenced in a study of blood T cell repertoires in COVID-19. Produced via immunoSEQ multiplex PCR; TCRdb's table is partial and in-frame only. The repertoire consists of approximately 210,000 clones, with approximately 82% occurring once and the leading ten covering roughly 2.8%. The sequenced sample consisted of peripheral blood. The source is a man aged 45-60 years with active or convalescent COVID-19.

With regard to this clone: This CDR3 is also generated by other DNA sequences in the sample. The genes are TRBV18 and TRBJ1-1, with D uncertain. Germline V gene sequence: CDR1 KGHSH, CDR2 LQKENI. The V end lost 6 bases, the J end lost 0 bases, and 8 bases lay between the germline ends. The length of the CDR3 is 13 residues. The CDR3 sequence: CASSPTVNTEAFF. The CDR3 DNA sequence: TGTGCCAGCTCCCCTACAGTGAACACTGAAGCTTTCTTT. The variable domain in full, completed from reference TRBV18 and TRBJ1-1, reads NAGVMQNPRHLVRRRGQEARLRCSPMKGHSHVYWYRQLPEEGLKFMVYLQKENIIDESGMPKERFSAEFPKEGPSILRIQQVVRGDSAAYFCASSPTVNTEAFFGQGTRLTVV.

This clone has a handful of counts. V gene TRBV11-2 combines with J gene TRBJ2-3; D possibly corresponds to TRBD2 (7 bases). This CDR3 has 18 residues. Trimming left V 7 bases short and J 4 bases short, with 27 bases between. Germline CDR1 SGHAT, CDR2 FQNNGV. CDR3 in DNA: TGTGCCAGCACCCCACGCGGCGGGGGCGGGAGATCGTCAGATACGCAGTATTTT. Amino acid sequence: CASTPRGGGGRSSDTQYF.

The genes are TRBV4-1 and TRBJ2-7, with a possible D match to TRBD2 (5 bases). The CDR3 spans 13 residues. The germline V and J ends were trimmed by 1 base and 3 bases, with 7 bases remaining between them. Germline CDR1 is MGHRA and CDR2 is YSYEKL. The CDR3 here is CASSQGELYEQYF. The CDR3 DNA follows: TGCGCCAGCAGCCAAGGGGAGCTCTACGAGCAGTACTTC.

J is TRBJ2-5 and V is TRBV5-5, with 7 bases that match TRBD1. Germline V lookup: CDR1 SGHKS, CDR2 YYEKEE (reference sequence). V was pared by 4 bases and J by 5 bases, with 14 bases of the junction left unmatched. The CDR3 loop spans 16 amino acids. CDR3 amino acids: CASSLGTEPGRETQYF. For the CDR3, the DNA is TGTGCCAGCAGCCTCGGGACAGAACCCGGTCGGGAGACCCAGTACTTC. Full variable domain (rest looked up from reference TRBV5-5 and TRBJ2-5): DAGVTQSPTHLIKTRGQQVTLRCSPISGHKSVSWYQQVLGQGPQFIFQYYEKEERGRGNFPDRFSARQFPNYSSELNVNALLLGDSALYLCASSLGTEPGRETQYFGPGTRLLVL.

V gene TRBV4-1 combines with J gene TRBJ1-1; the D gene is possibly TRBD1 (5 bases). The CDR3 sequence is 15 residues long. Per the germline V gene, CDR1 is MGHRA and CDR2 is YSYEKL. The V and J ends lost 2 bases and 0 bases respectively, with 10 bases between them. Written as DNA, the CDR3 is TGCGCCAGCAGCCAAAGCGGGGGACTGAACACTGAAGCTTTCTTT. Amino acid sequence: CASSQSGGLNTEAFF.

This chain connects TRBV4-3 to TRBJ2-7; D is ambiguous. The CDR3 has 14 amino acids. The V and J ends lost 4 bases and 2 bases respectively, with 12 bases between them. Germline-derived CDR1 and CDR2 are LGHNA and YSLEER. The CDR3 DNA reads as TGCGCCAGCAGCCCGAGCCCAAGTCCCTACGAGCAGTACTTC. It specifies CASSPSPSPYEQYF.

This clone was found once. The chain combines TRBV5-4 with TRBJ2-3, with 10 bases matching TRBD2. CDR1 is SGHNT, CDR2 YYREEE, per germline (reference sequence). The V segment lost 1 base and the J segment 4 bases; nucleotides outside the gene matches: 9. This CDR3 spans 17 amino acids. In DNA form, the CDR3 reads TGTGCCAGCAGCTTGAACCTAGCGGGAGTAGGGTCAGATACGCAGTATTTT. Its protein product is CASSLNLAGVGSDTQYF.

V usage is TRBV11-2 and J usage is TRBJ2-5, with 10 bases identical to TRBD2. The CDR3 length is 17 residues. Germline loops: CDR1 SGHAT, CDR2 FQNNGV. V shed 0 bases, J shed 2 bases, and the junction held 6 bases outside the gene matches. The CDR3 protein is CASSLDGRLAGQETQYF. In DNA, the CDR3 is TGTGCCAGCAGCTTAGATGGCCGACTAGCGGGTCAAGAGACCCAGTACTTC.

Only a few counts were recorded for this clone. V usage is TRBV19 and J usage is TRBJ1-2; D remains unclear. The CDR3 is 15 amino acids. V was clipped by 5 bases and J by 6 bases, with 19 bases between them. Germline CDR1 LNHDA, CDR2 SQIVND (reference sequence). The DNA for the CDR3 is TGTGCCAGTAGTCTGATCGACCTAGTGCCGGATGGCTACACCTTC. It is translated as CASSLIDLVPDGYTF.

This clone was found once. The chain links TRBV6-5 to TRBJ1-3; a possible D gene is TRBD1 (5 bases). The CDR3 contains 15 residues. V was clipped by 2 bases and J by 4 bases, with 12 bases between them. Germline V gives CDR1 MNHEY, CDR2 SVGAGI. The CDR3 is CASSYGAHLGNTIYF. The CDR3 region has the DNA TGTGCCAGCAGTTACGGGGCCCATCTGGGAAACACCATATATTTT.

The chain joins TRBV5-6 to TRBJ2-7; D may be TRBD2 (7 bases). V lost 0 bases, J lost 2 bases, and 12 bases lay in between. The CDR3 is made up of 15 amino acids. In germline, CDR1 is SGHDT, CDR2 YYEEEE. Here the CDR3 reads CASSLVGGPAYEQYF. The CDR3 DNA is TGTGCCAGCAGCTTGGTGGGGGGGCCGGCCTACGAGCAGTACTTC.

This chain connects TRBV30 to TRBJ1-1; D gene unclear. Germline assignment: CDR1 GTSNPN and CDR2 SVGIG (reference sequence). The CDR3 is made up of 13 amino acids. The V end was cut by 4 bases, the J end by 5 bases, with 14 bases between. CDR3 sequence reads: CAWTLQRRTEAFF. CDR3 sequence (DNA): TGTGCCTGGACCCTTCAAAGGAGGACTGAAGCTTTCTTT.

The chain recombines TRBV6-5 with TRBJ1-2; TRBD1 aligns across 7 bases. Looked up from germline, CDR1 is MNHEY and CDR2 is SVGAGI. CDR3 size: 14 residues. V dropped 2 bases and J dropped 6; count of bases not matched to a gene: 6. CDR3 in amino acids: CASSYATGAHGYTF. The CDR3 DNA reads as TGTGCCAGCAGTTACGCAACAGGGGCCCATGGCTACACCTTC.

The chain is built from TRBV5-1 and TRBJ2-2; the D gene is possibly TRBD1 (6 bases). Germline V gene sequence: CDR1 SGHRS, CDR2 YFSETQ. The germline V and J ends were trimmed by 4 bases and 10 bases, with 23 bases remaining between them. This CDR3 comprises 16 residues. This chain's CDR3 is CASSLARTAMAEELFF. DNA for the CDR3: TGCGCCAGCAGCCTAGCACGGACAGCCATGGCTGAGGAGCTGTTTTTT.

The chain is built from TRBV6-5 and TRBJ2-1; D uncertain. The CDR3 length is 13 residues. Germline assignment: CDR1 MNHEY and CDR2 SVGAGI. Trimming left V 6 bases short and J 9 bases short, with 15 bases between. CDR3 DNA: TGTGCCAGCAGCTCCACCCTGATTAGTGAGCAGTTCTTC. Translated, it gives CASSSTLISEQFF.

J is TRBJ1-4 and V is TRBV6-2 or TRBV6-3, with D tentatively TRBD1 (6 bases). CDR1 and CDR2 (germline): MNHEY, SVGEGT. Trimming took 2 bases from V and 7 from J, leaving 8 bases between them. This CDR3 comprises 13 residues. The CDR3 DNA sequence: TGTGCCAGCAGTTACGGACAGATTGAAAAACTGTTTTTT. Encoded protein: CASSYGQIEKLFF.

The chain links TRBV19 to TRBJ1-4; D uncertain. The CDR3 is made up of 15 amino acids. The V end was cut by 1 base, the J end by 2 bases, with 8 bases between. CDR1 is LNHDA, CDR2 SQIVND, per germline (reference sequence). CDR3 sequence (DNA): TGTGCCAGTAGTATAGGAGGGATGACTAATGAAAAACTGTTTTTT. Protein product: CASSIGGMTNEKLFF.

The V and J genes are TRBV18 and TRBJ2-7; D is possibly TRBD1 (5 bases). The CDR3 is 13 amino acids. Germline V gene data show CDR1 as KGHSH and CDR2 as LQKENI. V gave up 6 bases and J gave up 2 bases, with 11 bases separating them. The CDR3 here is CASSLTETYEQYF. For the CDR3, the DNA is TGTGCCAGCTCTCTGACAGAAACCTACGAGCAGTACTTC.

For this clone: An end of the junction does not agree with germline; a read error may underlie this. The V and J genes are TRBV9 and TRBJ2-5; perhaps TRBD2 as D (7 bases). This CDR3 has 16 residues. Per the germline V gene, CDR1 is SGDLS and CDR2 is YYNGEE. DNA for the CDR3: TGTGCCCGCAGCGTAGGGGGGGGGCGCCCCCCAGAGACCCAGTACTTC. Translated, it gives CARSVGGGRPPETQYF.

The V call is TRBV24-1, the J call TRBJ2-1, with 7 bases identical to TRBD1. Per germline, CDR1 KGHDR and CDR2 SFDVKD. V was pared by 9 bases and J by 2 bases, with 9 bases of the junction left unmatched. The CDR3 has 15 amino acids. CDR3 nucleotide sequence: TGTGCCACCTCTCGGACAGGCGGCCCCTACAATGAGCAGTTCTTC. Translated, it gives CATSRTGGPYNEQFF.